This T cell receptor (beta chain) was sequenced in a study of T-cell memory formation after mild COVID-19. V lost 5 bases to trimming and J lost 2 bases, with 19 bases between them. The CDR3 contains 16 residues. 5'RACE with constant-segment primers built TCRalpha and TCRbeta cDNA libraries with UMIs. MiXCR was run by TCRdb on the 5' RACE reads, yielding one entry per CDR3 protein. This table holds 350,000 to 450,000 distinct CDR3 sequences, approximately 14% found once. The receptor comes from a man aged 18 to 35 who had mild COVID-19 (a few samples of this study predate the infection). Cell type and time point are not known. The sequenced sample was PBMCs or a T cell subset sorted from them (not recorded which). The chain employs TRBV12-3 or TRBV12-4 and TRBJ2-7; D could derive from TRBD1 or TRBD2 (5 bases each). CDR3 residues: CASSPIEGLHTYEQYF. CDR3 DNA: TGTGCCAGCAGTCCCATCGAGGGGCTTCACACCTACGAGCAGTACTTC.